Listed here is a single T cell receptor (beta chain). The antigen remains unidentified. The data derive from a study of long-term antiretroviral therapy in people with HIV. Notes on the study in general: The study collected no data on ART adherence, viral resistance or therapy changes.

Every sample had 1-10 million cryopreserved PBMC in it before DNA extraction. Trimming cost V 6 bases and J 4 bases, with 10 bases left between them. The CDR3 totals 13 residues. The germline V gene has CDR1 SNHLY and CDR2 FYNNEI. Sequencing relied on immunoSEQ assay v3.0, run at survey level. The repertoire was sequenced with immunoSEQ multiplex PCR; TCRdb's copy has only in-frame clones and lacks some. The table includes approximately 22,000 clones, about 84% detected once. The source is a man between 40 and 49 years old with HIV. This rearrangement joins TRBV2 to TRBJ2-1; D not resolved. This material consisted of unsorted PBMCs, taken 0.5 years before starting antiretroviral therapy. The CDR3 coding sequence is TGTGCCAGCAGGCTGGGCTTTTACAATGAGCAGTTCTTC. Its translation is CASRLGFYNEQFF.